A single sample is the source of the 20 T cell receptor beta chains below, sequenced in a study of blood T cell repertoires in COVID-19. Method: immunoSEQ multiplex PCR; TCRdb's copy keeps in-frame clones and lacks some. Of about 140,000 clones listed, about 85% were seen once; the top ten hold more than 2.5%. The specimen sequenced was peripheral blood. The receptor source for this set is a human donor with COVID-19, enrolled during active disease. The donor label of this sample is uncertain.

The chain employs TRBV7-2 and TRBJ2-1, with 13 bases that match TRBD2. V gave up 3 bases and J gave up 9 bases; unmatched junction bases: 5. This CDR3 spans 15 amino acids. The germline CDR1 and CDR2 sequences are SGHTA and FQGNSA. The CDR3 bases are TGTGCCAGCAGCTTTGGACTAGCGGGAGATTTTGAGCAGTTCTTC. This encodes CASSFGLAGDFEQFF.

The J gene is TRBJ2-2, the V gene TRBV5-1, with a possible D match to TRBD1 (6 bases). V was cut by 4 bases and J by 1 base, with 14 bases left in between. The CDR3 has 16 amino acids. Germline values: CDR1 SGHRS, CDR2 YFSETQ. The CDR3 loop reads CASSIGDNRNTGELFF. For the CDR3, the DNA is TGCGCCAGCAGCATCGGGGACAACCGGAACACCGGGGAGCTGTTTTTT.

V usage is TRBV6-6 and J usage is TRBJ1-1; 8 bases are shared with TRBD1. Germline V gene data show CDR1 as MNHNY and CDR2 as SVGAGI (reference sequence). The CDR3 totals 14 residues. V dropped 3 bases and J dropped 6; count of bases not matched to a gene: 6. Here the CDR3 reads CASSYLDRDAEAFF. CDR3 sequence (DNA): TGTGCCAGCAGTTATTTGGACAGGGACGCTGAAGCTTTCTTT.

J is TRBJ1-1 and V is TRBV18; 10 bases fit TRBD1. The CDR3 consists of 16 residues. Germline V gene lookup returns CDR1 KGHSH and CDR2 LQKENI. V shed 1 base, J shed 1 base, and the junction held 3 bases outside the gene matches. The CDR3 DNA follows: TGTGCCAGCTCACCACGACAGGGGGCTGCGAACACTGAAGCTTTCTTT. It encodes CASSPRQGAANTEAFF.

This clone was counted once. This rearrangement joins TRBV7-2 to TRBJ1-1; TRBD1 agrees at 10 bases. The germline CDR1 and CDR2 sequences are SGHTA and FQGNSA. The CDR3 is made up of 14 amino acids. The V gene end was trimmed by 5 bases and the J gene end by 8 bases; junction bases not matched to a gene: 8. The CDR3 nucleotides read TGTGCCAGCAGCATACACCGGACAGGGGGGGAAGCTTTCTTT. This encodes CASSIHRTGGEAFF.

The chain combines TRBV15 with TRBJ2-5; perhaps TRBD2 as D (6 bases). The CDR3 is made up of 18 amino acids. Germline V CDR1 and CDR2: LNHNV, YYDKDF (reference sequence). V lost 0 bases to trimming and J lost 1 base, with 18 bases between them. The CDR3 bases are TGTGCCACCAGCAGAGATAAGGGAGGCCGGACAACCCAAGAGACCCAGTACTTC. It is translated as CATSRDKGGRTTQETQYF.

The CDR3: CASSPPEGTVYEQYF. The DNA for the CDR3 is TGTGCCAGCAGTCCACCGGAGGGGACAGTCTACGAGCAGTACTTC. The rearrangement links TRBV6-5 to TRBJ2-7; D is possibly TRBD1 (7 bases). CDR3 length equals 15 residues. V lost 5 bases and J 3 bases, leaving 17 bases between the germline ends. CDR1 and CDR2 from the germline V gene are MNHEY and SVGAGI.

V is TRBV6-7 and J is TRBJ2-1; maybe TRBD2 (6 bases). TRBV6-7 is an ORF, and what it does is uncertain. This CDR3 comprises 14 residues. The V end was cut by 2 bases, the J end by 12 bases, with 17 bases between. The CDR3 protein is CASSYRRRRGAQFF. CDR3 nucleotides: TGTGCCAGCAGTTACAGGCGGCGGCGGGGCGCGCAGTTCTTC.

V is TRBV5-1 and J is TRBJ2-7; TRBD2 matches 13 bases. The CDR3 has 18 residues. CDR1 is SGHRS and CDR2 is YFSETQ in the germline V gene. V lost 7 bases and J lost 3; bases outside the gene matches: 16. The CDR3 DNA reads TGCGCCAGCGGGGACCGGGAGAGGACTAGCGGGAGTCACTACGAGCAGTACTTC. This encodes CASGDRERTSGSHYEQYF.

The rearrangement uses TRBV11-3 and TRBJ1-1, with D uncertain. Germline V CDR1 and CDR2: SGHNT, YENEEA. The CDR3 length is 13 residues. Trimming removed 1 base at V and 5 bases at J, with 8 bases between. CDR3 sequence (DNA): TGTGCCAGCAGCTTAGTTCACCTAACTGAAGCTTTCTTT. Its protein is CASSLVHLTEAFF.

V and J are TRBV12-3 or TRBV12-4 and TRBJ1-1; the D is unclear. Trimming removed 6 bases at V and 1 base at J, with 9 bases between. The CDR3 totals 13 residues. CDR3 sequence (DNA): TGTGCCAGCAGCCCACGGGAGAACACTGAAGCTTTCTTT. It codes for CASSPRENTEAFF.

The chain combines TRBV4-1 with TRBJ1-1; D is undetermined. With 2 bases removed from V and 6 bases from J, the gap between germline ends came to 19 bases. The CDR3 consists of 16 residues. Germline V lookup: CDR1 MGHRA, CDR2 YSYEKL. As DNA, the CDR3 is TGCGCCAGCAGCCAACCCGGGCAGCGGCTGAGCGCTGAAGCTTTCTTT. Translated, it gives CASSQPGQRLSAEAFF.

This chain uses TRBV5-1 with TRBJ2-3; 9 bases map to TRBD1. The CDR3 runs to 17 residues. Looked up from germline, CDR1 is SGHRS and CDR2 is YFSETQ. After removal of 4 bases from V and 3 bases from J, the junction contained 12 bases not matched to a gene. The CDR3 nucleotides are TGCGCCAGCAGCATGCGCAAACAGGGGGCGCGGACAGATACGCAGTATTTT. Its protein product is CASSMRKQGARTDTQYF.

For the CDR3, the DNA is TGTGCCAGCACCCAGTGGTGGGACAGGGGATCGGGGGGCTACACCTTC. Its translation: CASTQWWDRGSGGYTF. The chain employs TRBV7-3 and TRBJ1-2, with TRBD1 identical over 10 bases. Germline values: CDR1 SGHTA, CDR2 FQGTGA. Trimming took 7 bases from V and 8 from J; bases not matched to a gene: 16. This CDR3 is built from 16 residues.

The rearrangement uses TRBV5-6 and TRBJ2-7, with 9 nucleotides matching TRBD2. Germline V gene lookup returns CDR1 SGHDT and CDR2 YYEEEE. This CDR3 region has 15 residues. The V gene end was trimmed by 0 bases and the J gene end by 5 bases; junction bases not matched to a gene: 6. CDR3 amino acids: CASSLVSGRANEQYF. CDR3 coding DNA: TGTGCCAGCAGCTTGGTTAGCGGGAGAGCAAACGAGCAGTACTTC.

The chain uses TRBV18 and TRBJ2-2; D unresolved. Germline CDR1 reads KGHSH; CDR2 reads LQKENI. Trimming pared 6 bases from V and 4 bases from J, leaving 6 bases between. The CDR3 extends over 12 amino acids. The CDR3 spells CASSRVTGELFF. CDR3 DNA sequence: TGTGCCAGCTCGCGAGTCACCGGGGAGCTGTTTTTT. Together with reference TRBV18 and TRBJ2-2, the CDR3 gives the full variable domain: NAGVMQNPRHLVRRRGQEARLRCSPMKGHSHVYWYRQLPEEGLKFMVYLQKENIIDESGMPKERFSAEFPKEGPSILRIQQVVRGDSAAYFCASSRVTGELFFGEGSRLTVL.

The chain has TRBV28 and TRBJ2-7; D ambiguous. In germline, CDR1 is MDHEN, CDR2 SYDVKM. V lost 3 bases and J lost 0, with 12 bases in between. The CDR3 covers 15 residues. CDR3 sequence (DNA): TGTGCCAGCAGTTTGTCAGGCGTGAGCTCCTACGAGCAGTACTTC. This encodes CASSLSGVSSYEQYF.

The CDR3 DNA reads as TGTGCCAGCAACAACTCCCCTGAGGGAGGGCCCAATGAGCAGTTCTTC. It specifies CASNNSPEGGPNEQFF. The chain has TRBV5-6 and TRBJ2-1, with 7 bases lining up with TRBD2. Germline V gives CDR1 SGHDT, CDR2 YYEEEE. Trimming took 6 bases from V and 6 from J; bases not matched to a gene: 15. CDR3 length equals 16 residues.

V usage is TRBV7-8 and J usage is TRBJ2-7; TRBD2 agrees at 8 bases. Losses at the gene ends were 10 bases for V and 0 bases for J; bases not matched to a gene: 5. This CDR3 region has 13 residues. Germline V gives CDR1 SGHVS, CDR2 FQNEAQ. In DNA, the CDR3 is TGTGCCATCACGGGGGGGAGCTCCTACGAGCAGTACTTC. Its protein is CAITGGSSYEQYF.

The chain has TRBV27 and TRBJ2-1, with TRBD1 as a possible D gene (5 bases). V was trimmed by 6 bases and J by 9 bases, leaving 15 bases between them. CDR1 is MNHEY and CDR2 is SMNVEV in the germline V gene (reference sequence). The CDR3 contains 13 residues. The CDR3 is CASRWGPGAEQFF. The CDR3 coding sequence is TGTGCCAGCAGGTGGGGCCCTGGGGCTGAGCAGTTCTTC.